The next 29 T cell receptor beta chains were all read from a single sample in a study of blood T cell repertoires in COVID-19. The method was immunoSEQ multiplex PCR; TCRdb's version includes in-frame clones alone and lacks a portion of them. The data contain about 320,000 clones, approximately 88% of them singletons. The material sequenced was PBMCs or T cells enriched from blood (not recorded which). These receptors were taken from a man aged 25 to 40 who had recovered from COVID-19.

V and J are TRBV14 and TRBJ2-7; 8 bases are a match to TRBD1. From germline, CDR1 is SGHDN and CDR2 FVKESK. The CDR3 consists of 13 residues. Unmatched junction bases numbered 3, after V lost 5 bases and J lost 3 bases. The CDR3 coding sequence is TGTGCCAGCAGCGGACAGGGCTACTACGAGCAGTACTTC. It specifies CASSGQGYYEQYF.

The chain has TRBV6-5 and TRBJ2-2; TRBD1 agrees at 8 bases. Trimming took 4 bases from V and 1 from J; bases not matched to a gene: 2. Germline V lookup: CDR1 MNHEY, CDR2 SVGAGI. The CDR3 extends over 15 amino acids. This CDR3 is CASSSGTGNTGELFF. The DNA for the CDR3 is TGTGCCAGCAGTTCCGGGACAGGGAACACCGGGGAGCTGTTTTTT.

The chain joins TRBV6-2 or TRBV6-3 to TRBJ2-5, with D maybe TRBD1 (7 bases). The V gene's germline CDR1 is MNHEY and CDR2 SVGEGT. V lost 5 bases, J lost 2 bases, and 18 bases lay in between. This CDR3 comprises 16 residues. The CDR3 DNA reads as TGTGCCAGCAGTGCCTCGGACAGGACTACTCAAGAGACCCAGTACTTC. Translation gives CASSASDRTTQETQYF.

On this clone itself: The CDR3 carries no conserved terminal phenylalanine or tryptophan, so it likely arises from a read error. The limits of the CDR3 on the DNA are not certain, so only TCRdb's listed CDR3 is given. This chain joins TRBV2 and TRBJ1-6; TRBD1, the D gene given by the table, was not confirmed from the DNA. In germline, CDR1 is SNHLY, CDR2 FYNNEI. A total of 13 residues make up the CDR3, ends included. CDR3 in amino acids: CATTVHLLSDTLC.

This clone has only a few counts. The chain combines TRBV13 with TRBJ1-5, with 7 bases identical to TRBD1. The V and J ends lost 10 bases and 6 bases, in that order; junction bases with no gene match: 9. The CDR3 covers 13 residues. The germline CDR1 and CDR2 sequences are PRHDT and FYEKMQ (reference sequence). Here the CDR3 reads CATSTGAAQPQHF. The CDR3 DNA is TGTGCCACCTCAACAGGGGCAGCTCAGCCCCAGCATTTT. The variable domain in full, completed from reference TRBV13 and TRBJ1-5, reads AAGVIQSPRHLIKEKRETATLKCYPIPRHDTVYWYQQGPGQDPQFLISFYEKMQSDKGSIPDRFSAQQFSDYHSELNMSSLELGDSALYFCATSTGAAQPQHFGDGTRLSIL.

V and J are TRBV5-4 and TRBJ1-4; 9 positions match TRBD1. CDR1 is SGHNT and CDR2 is YYREEE in the germline V gene (reference sequence). The V segment lost 3 bases and the J segment 5 bases; nucleotides outside the gene matches: 5. The CDR3 is 15 amino acids. The CDR3 DNA reads as TGTGCCAGCAGCTCTTACAGGGGGCAGAATGAAAAACTGTTTTTT. It translates to CASSSYRGQNEKLFF.

This chain uses TRBV5-8 with TRBJ2-2, with D maybe TRBD2 (6 bases). Germline CDR1 SGHTS, CDR2 YDEGEE. The CDR3 covers 17 residues. Trimming pared 0 bases from V and 1 base from J, leaving 13 bases between. CDR3 sequence (DNA): TGTGCCAGCAGCTTGGGGGGGGAGCCCCTGAACACCGGGGAGCTGTTTTTT. Protein sequence: CASSLGGEPLNTGELFF.

The genes are TRBV5-1 and TRBJ2-7; D might be TRBD1 (6 bases). Germline V gives CDR1 SGHRS, CDR2 YFSETQ. V was shortened by 3 bases and J by 6 bases, with 16 bases between the two germline ends. The CDR3 loop spans 14 amino acids. The CDR3 spells CASSWGHRTPEQYF. Here the CDR3 DNA reads TGCGCCAGCAGCTGGGGACACCGTACTCCCGAGCAGTACTTC.

The chain recombines TRBV19 with TRBJ1-5; maybe TRBD1 (6 bases). Germline CDR1 reads LNHDA; CDR2 reads SQIVND (reference sequence). This CDR3 contains 15 residues. The ends were cut back, 3 bases at V and 5 bases at J, with 14 bases in the middle. Here the CDR3 reads CASSMGGGPHQPQHF. CDR3 nucleotides: TGTGCCAGTAGTATGGGAGGGGGGCCCCATCAGCCCCAGCATTTT.

This chain connects TRBV10-3 to TRBJ1-1; D unclear. The CDR3 covers 13 residues. Per the germline V gene, CDR1 is ENHRY and CDR2 is SYGVKD. V lost 6 bases and J 0 bases, leaving 8 bases between the germline ends. In DNA form, the CDR3 reads TGTGCCATCAGAGCGGGGATGAACACTGAAGCTTTCTTT. Encoded protein: CAIRAGMNTEAFF.

The V and J genes are TRBV1 and TRBJ2-7; the D call TRBD1 from the table was never checked on the DNA. TRBV1 is a known pseudogene. The CDR3 covers 16 residues. The CDR3 is CTSSQDGTGGSYEQYF. DNA for the CDR3: TGCACCAGCAGCCAAGATGGGACAGGGGGCTCCTACGAGCAGTACTTC.

The chain employs TRBV27 and TRBJ1-2; 11 positions match TRBD1. CDR1 MNHEY and CDR2 SMNVEV come from the germline V gene (reference sequence). V dropped 6 bases and J dropped 7; count of bases not matched to a gene: 7. The CDR3 is 14 amino acids. CDR3 nucleotide sequence: TGTGCCAGCAGATTCCGGGACAGGGGGTTTGGCTACACCTTC. The encoded protein is CASRFRDRGFGYTF.

The chain has TRBV21-1 and TRBJ1-6; the D segment call TRBD1 is taken from the table without a DNA check. TRBV21-1 has pseudogene status. The CDR3 spans 18 residues. For the CDR3, the DNA is TGTGCCAGCAGCGATAACCGGGACAGGGACATTTATAATTCACCCCTCCACTTT. Protein product: CASSDNRDRDIYNSPLHF.

The gene calls are TRBV5-1 and TRBJ2-6; 9 nucleotides match TRBD1. The V and J ends lost 6 bases and 3 bases, in that order; junction bases with no gene match: 10. Germline V gives CDR1 SGHRS, CDR2 YFSETQ. This CDR3 has 17 amino acids. The CDR3 is CASKRIGQGYGANVLTF. CDR3 nucleotides: TGCGCCAGCAAACGAATTGGACAGGGGTATGGGGCCAACGTCCTGACTTTC.

The rearrangement uses TRBV11-2 and TRBJ1-1; 11 positions match TRBD1. Per germline, CDR1 SGHAT and CDR2 FQNNGV. The V and J ends lost 5 bases and 3 bases, in that order; junction bases with no gene match: 2. This CDR3 has 14 amino acids. Written as DNA, the CDR3 is TGTGCCAGCAGCGGACAGGGGGCTTACACTGAAGCTTTCTTT. This encodes CASSGQGAYTEAFF.

This clone has only one observation. The chain recombines TRBV4-1 with TRBJ2-7, with 8 bases lining up with TRBD1. With V trimmed by 1 base and J by 4 bases, 9 bases remained unmatched. Germline CDR1 is MGHRA and CDR2 is YSYEKL. This CDR3 is 16 amino acids long. The CDR3 here is CASSQGGGQGRYEQYF. CDR3 sequence (DNA): TGCGCCAGCAGCCAAGGGGGCGGACAGGGTCGGTACGAGCAGTACTTC.

The chain combines TRBV28 with TRBJ2-1; 7 nucleotides match TRBD2. CDR3 length: 12 amino acids. CDR1 is MDHEN and CDR2 is SYDVKM in the germline V gene. V lost 9 bases, J lost 4 bases, and 3 bases stayed unmatched. CDR3 DNA: TGTGCCAGTTTGCGGGGGTACAATGAGCAGTTCTTC. Its protein product is CASLRGYNEQFF.

The rearrangement uses TRBV4-2 and TRBJ2-5; 8 bases match TRBD2. The CDR3 is 17 residues long. Germline V CDR1 and CDR2: LGHNA, YNFKEQ. The trim removed 0 bases at V and 2 bases at J, leaving 8 bases unmatched. Written as DNA, the CDR3 is TGTGCCAGCAGCCAAGATCCCGCGGGGGGCGGGCAAGAGACCCAGTACTTC. Amino acids: CASSQDPAGGGQETQYF.

The chain links TRBV2 to TRBJ1-6; 9 bases align to TRBD1. Germline V gene data show CDR1 as SNHLY and CDR2 as FYNNEI. This CDR3 region has 16 residues. V was pared by 1 base and J by 4 bases, with 2 bases of the junction left unmatched. The CDR3, as DNA: TGTGCCAGCAGTGAAGTCGGGACAGGGTATAATTCACCCCTCCACTTT. Its translation: CASSEVGTGYNSPLHF.

The V call is TRBV5-4, the J call TRBJ1-4, with TRBD1 identical over 8 bases. The CDR3 is 16 amino acids. The trim removed 2 bases at V and 2 bases at J, leaving 5 bases unmatched. CDR1 is SGHNT, CDR2 YYREEE, per germline (reference sequence). CDR3 region: CASSFGRGLTNEKLFF. DNA of the CDR3: TGTGCCAGCAGCTTTGGCAGGGGGCTCACTAATGAAAAACTGTTTTTT.

A few counts support this clone. The chain uses TRBV23-1 and TRBJ1-6, with D possibly matching TRBD1 (5 bases). TRBV23-1 counts as an open reading frame of uncertain function. This CDR3 spans 14 amino acids. V lost 3 bases, J lost 8 bases, and 11 bases lay in between. The CDR3 sequence: CASSQGQLDSPLHF. CDR3 bases: TGCGCCAGCAGTCAGGGGCAGCTAGATTCACCCCTCCACTTT.

Of note for this clone: This sample includes further DNA sequences coding for the same CDR3. This chain connects TRBV5-1 to TRBJ1-2, with D perhaps TRBD1 (5 bases). Germline values: CDR1 SGHRS, CDR2 YFSETQ. V was trimmed by 0 bases and J by 4 bases, leaving 10 bases between them. The CDR3 has 14 amino acids. The CDR3, as DNA: TGCGCCAGCAGCTTGGAACCGGGGGGCTATGGCTACACCTTC. Protein sequence: CASSLEPGGYGYTF.

The V gene is TRBV28, the J gene TRBJ1-1, with D hard to call. Germline CDR1 MDHEN, CDR2 SYDVKM. V shed 6 bases and J shed 7 bases, with 9 bases lying between them. The CDR3 is made up of 11 amino acids. DNA of the CDR3: TGTGCCAGCAGGAGGCGGGATGAAGCTTTCTTT. This gives the protein CASRRRDEAFF.

This clone appeared a single time. This rearrangement joins TRBV4-1 to TRBJ1-1, with D hard to call. This CDR3 region has 17 residues. The germline V gene encodes CDR1 MGHRA and CDR2 YSYEKL. V lost 0 bases and J 8 bases, leaving 22 bases between the germline ends. The CDR3 DNA sequence: TGCGCCAGCAGCCAAGACTACCCATCGGGTCCGGGAGGGGAAGCTTTCTTT. Protein: CASSQDYPSGPGGEAFF.

This chain joins TRBV27 and TRBJ1-6; 10 nucleotides match TRBD1. J lost 10 bases, V lost 7 bases, and 10 bases had no gene match. CDR1 and CDR2 (germline): MNHEY, SMNVEV (reference sequence). This CDR3 comprises 15 residues. The DNA of the CDR3 is TGTGCCAGCACCCCCGACAGGGGGCTTCTGTCACCCCTCCACTTT. Protein sequence: CASTPDRGLLSPLHF.

The chain joins TRBV11-2 to TRBJ2-3; D call uncertain. V was cut by 6 bases and J by 3 bases, with 4 bases left in between. The CDR3 sequence is 11 residues long. Germline CDR1 is SGHAT and CDR2 is FQNNGV. CDR3 sequence: CASSRTDTQYF. The CDR3 nucleotides read TGTGCCAGCAGTAGAACAGATACGCAGTATTTT.

The CDR3: CASSYSSGGHGYTF. CDR3 bases: TGTGCCAGCAGTTACTCGAGCGGAGGCCACGGCTACACCTTC. The chain has TRBV6-5 and TRBJ1-2; no reliable D call. The CDR3 extends over 14 amino acids. Germline V gene sequence: CDR1 MNHEY, CDR2 SVGAGI. V was cut by 0 bases and J by 8 bases, with 13 bases left in between.

The chain uses TRBV7-8 and TRBJ1-5, with D unresolved. CDR3 length: 16 amino acids. V lost 2 bases, J lost 4 bases, and 15 bases lay in between. CDR1 is SGHVS and CDR2 is FQNEAQ in the germline V gene. CDR3 DNA sequence: TGTGCCAGCAGCTTAACTTCCCGGGTCGTTAATCAGCCCCAGCATTTT. This codes for CASSLTSRVVNQPQHF.

The V and J genes are TRBV6-5 and TRBJ1-4; a weak D match, TRBD1 (5 bases). Germline values: CDR1 MNHEY, CDR2 SVGAGI. Trimming took 7 bases from V and 5 from J, leaving 11 bases between them. This CDR3 has 13 residues. CDR3 residues: CASIRQMNEKLFF. The CDR3, as DNA: TGTGCCAGCATTAGACAGATGAATGAAAAACTGTTTTTT.